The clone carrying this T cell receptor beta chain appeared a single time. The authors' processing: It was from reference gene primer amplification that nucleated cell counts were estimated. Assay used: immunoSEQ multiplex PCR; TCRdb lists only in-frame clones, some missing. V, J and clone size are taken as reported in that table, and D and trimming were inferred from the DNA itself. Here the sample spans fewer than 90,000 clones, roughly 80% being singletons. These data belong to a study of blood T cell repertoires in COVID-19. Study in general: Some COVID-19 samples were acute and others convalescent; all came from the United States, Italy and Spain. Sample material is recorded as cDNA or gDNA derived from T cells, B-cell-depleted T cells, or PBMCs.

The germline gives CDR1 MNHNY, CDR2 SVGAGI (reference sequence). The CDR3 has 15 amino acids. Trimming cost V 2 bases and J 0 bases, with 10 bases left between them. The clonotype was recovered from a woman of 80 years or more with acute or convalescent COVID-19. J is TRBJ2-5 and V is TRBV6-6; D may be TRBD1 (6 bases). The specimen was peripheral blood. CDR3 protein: CASSYVTGNQETQYF. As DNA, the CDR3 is TGTGCCAGCAGTTACGTGACAGGAAACCAAGAGACCCAGTACTTC.